This T cell receptor beta chain derives from a study of blood T cell repertoires in COVID-19. Looking at the study overall: Collection of acute and convalescent COVID-19 samples took place in the United States, Italy and Spain. PBMCs, B-cell-depleted T cells, or T cells provided the cDNA or gDNA that made up the material.

V was cut by 6 bases and J by 2 bases, with 4 bases left in between. There are 11 residues in the CDR3. Germline V gives CDR1 MDHEN, CDR2 SYDVKM. In the authors' methods: Amplification of reference gene primers provided the estimated nucleated cell counts. Measured with immunoSEQ multiplex PCR; TCRdb has only the in-frame clones, and not every one. Clonal size and the V and J genes are those of that table, whereas D and trimming came from the DNA. The sample shows approximately 110,000 clones, roughly 87% of them seen only once. The chain recombines TRBV28 with TRBJ1-2; D is unresolved. Sequencing was carried out using peripheral blood. This TCR came from a man between 45 and 60 years old with acute or convalescent COVID-19. CDR3 in DNA: TGTGCCAGCAGACTAAACTATGGCTACACCTTC. Its translation: CASRLNYGYTF.